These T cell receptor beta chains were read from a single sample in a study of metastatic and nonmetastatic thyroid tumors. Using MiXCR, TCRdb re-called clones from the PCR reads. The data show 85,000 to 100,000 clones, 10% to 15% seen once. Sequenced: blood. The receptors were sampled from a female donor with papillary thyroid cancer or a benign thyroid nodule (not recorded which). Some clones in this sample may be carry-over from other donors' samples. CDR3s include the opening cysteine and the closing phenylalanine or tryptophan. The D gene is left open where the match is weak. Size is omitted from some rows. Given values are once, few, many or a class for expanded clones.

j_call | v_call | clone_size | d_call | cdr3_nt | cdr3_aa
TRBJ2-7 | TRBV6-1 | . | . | TGTGCCAGCAGTGAGGTACCGCCTTACATCTACGAGCAGTACTTC | CASSEVPPYIYEQYF
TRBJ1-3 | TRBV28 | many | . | TGTGCCAGCAGTTTCAGAGGGTCTGGAAACACCATGTATTTT | CASSFRGSGNTMYF
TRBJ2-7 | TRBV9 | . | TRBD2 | TGTGCCAGCAGTCTCAGGGGGACTAGCGGTTCCTACGAGCAGTACTTC | CASSLRGTSGSYEQYF
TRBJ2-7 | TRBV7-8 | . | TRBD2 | TGTGCCAGCAGCTCTCAGGGGACTAGCGCCTACGAGCAGTACTTC | CASSSQGTSAYEQYF
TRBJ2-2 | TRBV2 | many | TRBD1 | TGTGCCAGCAGCGTGACACAGGGGGCAGGCGGGGAGCTGTTTTTT | CASSVTQGAGGELFF
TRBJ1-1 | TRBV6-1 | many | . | TGTGCCAGCAGCAGGGGTCTTACTGAAGCTTTCTTT | CASSRGLTEAFF
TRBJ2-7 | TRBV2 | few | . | TGTGCCAGCAGTGCTAAGAGAACCTACGAGCAGTACTTC | CASSAKRTYEQYF
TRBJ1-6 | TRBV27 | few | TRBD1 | TGTGCCAGCAAACCCAGGGGGTTGAGCTCACCCCTCCACTTT | CASKPRGLSSPLHF
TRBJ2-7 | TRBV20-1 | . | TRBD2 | TGCAGTGCTAGAGGGGGAGGGACCAGCTCCTACGAGCAGTACTTC | CSARGGGTSSYEQYF
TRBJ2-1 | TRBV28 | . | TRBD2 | TGTGCCAGCAGTTTATCAGCGGGGGCGTACAATGAGCAGTTCTTC | CASSLSAGAYNEQFF
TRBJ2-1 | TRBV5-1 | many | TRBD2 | TGCGCCAGCAGCTTGGGGGGCCTAGCGGGAGGGCCCGTCTACAATGAGCAGTTCTTC | CASSLGGLAGGPVYNEQFF
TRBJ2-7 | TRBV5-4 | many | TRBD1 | TGTGCCAGCAGCGTACCGGGACAGGGCTCCTACGAGCAGTACTTC | CASSVPGQGSYEQYF
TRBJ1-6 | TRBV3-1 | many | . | TGTGCCAGCAGGGACACAGGCACCACTTCACCCCTCCACTTT | CASRDTGTTSPLHF
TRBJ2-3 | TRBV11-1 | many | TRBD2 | TGTGCCAGCAGCCCCTTAAGCGGGAGGGCCGGTAACGCAGATACGCAGTATTTT | CASSPLSGRAGNADTQYF
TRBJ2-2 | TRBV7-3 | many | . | TGTGCCAGCAGCATACCGGGACCAGGTGGCTCCGGGGAGCTGTTTTTT | CASSIPGPGGSGELFF
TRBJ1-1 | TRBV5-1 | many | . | TGCGCCAGCAGCTTGTGGGGGGATGAAGCTTTCTTT | CASSLWGDEAFF
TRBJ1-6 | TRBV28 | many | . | TGTGCCAGCAGCCTCGGGGGGGCTAAGAATTCACCCCTCCACTTT | CASSLGGAKNSPLHF
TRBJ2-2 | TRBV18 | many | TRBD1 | TGTGCCAGCTCACAAGTCGACAGGGGGCGGACCGGGGAGCTGTTTTTT | CASSQVDRGRTGELFF
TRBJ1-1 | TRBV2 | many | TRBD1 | TGTGCCAGCAGTGGCGGGACAGGGCTAGGCACTGAAGCTTTCTTT | CASSGGTGLGTEAFF
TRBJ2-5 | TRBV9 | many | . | TGTGCCAGCAGCGTAGCTGCGGGGTACCAAGAGACCCAGTACTTC | CASSVAAGYQETQYF
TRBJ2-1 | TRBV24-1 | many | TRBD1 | TGTGCCACCAGTGCGGTTAGCCGGGACAGGGGGGGCAATGAGCAGTTCTTC | CATSAVSRDRGGNEQFF
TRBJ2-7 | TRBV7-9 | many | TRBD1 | TGTGCCAGCAGCCTGGACAGGGGGCTCTACGAGCAGTACTTC | CASSLDRGLYEQYF
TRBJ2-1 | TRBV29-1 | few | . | TGCAGCGTCGATACTAGCTGGCTATACAATGAGCAGTTCTTC | CSVDTSWLYNEQFF
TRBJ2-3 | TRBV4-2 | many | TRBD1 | TGTGCCAGCGAAAGATCCGGGACAGGGGGCTCAGATACGCAGTATTTT | CASERSGTGGSDTQYF
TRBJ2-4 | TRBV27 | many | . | TGTGCCAGCAGTTTATCGAGGAGGGGACTAGCCAAAAACATTCAGTACTTC | CASSLSRRGLAKNIQYF
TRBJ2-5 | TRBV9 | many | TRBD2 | TGTGCCAGCAGCACTCGTGGCTCTATAGCGGGTGGCGAGACCCAGTACTTC | CASSTRGSIAGGETQYF
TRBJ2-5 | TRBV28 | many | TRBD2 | TGTGCCAGCAGTGGGAGCGGACTAGCGGGACCCGAGACCCAGTACTTC | CASSGSGLAGPETQYF
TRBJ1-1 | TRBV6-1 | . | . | TGTGCCAGCAGTGAAAGGTGGGACCCTGAAGCTTTCTTT | CASSERWDPEAFF
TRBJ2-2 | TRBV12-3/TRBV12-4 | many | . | TGTGCCAGCAGCAAACTTTCGCCGAACACCGGGGAGCTGTTTTTT | CASSKLSPNTGELFF
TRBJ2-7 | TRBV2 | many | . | TGTGCCAGCACGGAGCGACAGAGATCCTACGAGCAGTACTTC | CASTERQRSYEQYF
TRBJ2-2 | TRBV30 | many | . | TGTGCCTGGAGCCCTAGCACCGGGGAGCTGTTTTTT | CAWSPSTGELFF
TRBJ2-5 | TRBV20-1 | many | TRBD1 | TGCAGTGCTACCGGGACAGCTAAAGAGACCCAGTACTTC | CSATGTAKETQYF
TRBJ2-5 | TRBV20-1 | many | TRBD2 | TGCAGTGCTGGGGACCGCCGGGAGGCCCAGTACTTC | CSAGDRREAQYF
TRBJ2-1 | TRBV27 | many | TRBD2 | TGTGCCAGCAGTGGGGTAGCGGGAGGGGGTGGTGAGCAGTTCTTC | CASSGVAGGGGEQFF
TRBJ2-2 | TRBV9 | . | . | TGTGCCAGCAGCGCGGACGGCGGGGAGCTGTTTTTT | CASSADGGELFF
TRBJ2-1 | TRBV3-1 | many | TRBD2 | TGTGCCAGCAGCCAAGGAGGGACTAGCGGGTTCAATGAGCAGTTCTTC | CASSQGGTSGFNEQFF
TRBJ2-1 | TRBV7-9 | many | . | TGTGCCAGCAGCCGCGCCCTGGCGACTGGGGTCCACAATGAGCAGTTCTTC | CASSRALATGVHNEQFF
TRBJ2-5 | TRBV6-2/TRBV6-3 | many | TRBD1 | TGTGCCAGCAGCCGATCTCGGACAGGGGGCCAAGAGACCCAGTACTTC | CASSRSRTGGQETQYF
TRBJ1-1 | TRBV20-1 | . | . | TGCAGTGCTAGAGTCCGGGACACTGAAGCTTTCTTT | CSARVRDTEAFF
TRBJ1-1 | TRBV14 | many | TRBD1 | TGTGCCAGCAGCCAAGGGAGGGGACAGGAGGCTGAAGCTTTCTTT | CASSQGRGQEAEAFF
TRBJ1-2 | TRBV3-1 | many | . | TGTGCCAGCAGCCAAGAGGTATCTGGCTACACCTTC | CASSQEVSGYTF
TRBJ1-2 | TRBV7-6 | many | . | TGTGCCAGCAGCCCGCTCAGTGGCAGAACTAACTATGGCTACACCTTC | CASSPLSGRTNYGYTF
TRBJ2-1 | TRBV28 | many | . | TGTGCCAGTTACACTGGGTCGGACTACAATGAGCAGTTCTTC | CASYTGSDYNEQFF
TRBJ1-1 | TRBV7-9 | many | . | TGTGCCAGCAGCCTCTCCGGACGCACCGCTGAAGCTTTCTTT | CASSLSGRTAEAFF
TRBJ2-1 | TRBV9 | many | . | TGTGCCAGCAGCGTGGGGACTCCCAATGAGCAGTTCTTC | CASSVGTPNEQFF
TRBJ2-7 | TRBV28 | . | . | TGTGCCAGCAGGGTGACATGGGCCTTCTTCTCCTACGAGCAGTACTTC | CASRVTWAFFSYEQYF
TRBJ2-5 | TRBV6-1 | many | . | TGTGCCAGCAGTCTCGAGCGCCAAGAGACCCAGTACTTC | CASSLERQETQYF
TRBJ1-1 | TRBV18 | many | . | TGTGCCAGCTCGCCGCAGGGTTACACTGAAGCTTTCTTT | CASSPQGYTEAFF
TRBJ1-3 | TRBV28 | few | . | TGTGCCAGCAGTGGGCGATCAGGACGGTTAAACACCATATATTTT | CASSGRSGRLNTIYF
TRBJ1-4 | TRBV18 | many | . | TGTGCCAGCTCACCACAAGGACAGTACGCAACTAATGAAAAACTGTTTTTT | CASSPQGQYATNEKLFF
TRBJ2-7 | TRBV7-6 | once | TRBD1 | TGTGCCAGCAGCTTAGATACAGGGGGCATAGGGACCTACGAGCAGTACTTC | CASSLDTGGIGTYEQYF
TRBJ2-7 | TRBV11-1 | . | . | TGTGCCAGCAGCTCAGAACTATCTGGAGGGCTCTACGAGCAGTACTTC | CASSSELSGGLYEQYF
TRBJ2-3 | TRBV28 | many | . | TGTGCCAGCAGTTTAGCAGGGTCAGATACGCAGTATTTT | CASSLAGSDTQYF
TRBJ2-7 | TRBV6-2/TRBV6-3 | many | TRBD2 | TGTGCCACCGCCGGACTAGCGAGTGTCCAGGAGCAGTACTTC | CATAGLASVQEQYF
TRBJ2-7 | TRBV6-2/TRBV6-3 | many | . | TGTGCCAGCAGTTACTACGGCCCCGGGGTGCAGTACTTC | CASSYYGPGVQYF